The rows below give T cell receptor beta chains drawn from one sample of a study of Tregs in tolerant kidney transplant recipients. TCRdb keeps only in-frame clones here, not all; method: immunoSEQ multiplex PCR. The table records fewer than 60,000 clones, over 80% of them present only once. Sequenced material: CD8+ T cells from blood (PBMCs), taken 24 months after the transplant. The receptor source for this set is a human patient who received a combined kidney and bone marrow transplant. A share of the T cells may be of graft donor origin. The CDR3 runs from the conserved cysteine through the conserved F or W. The order of the fields is D gene, J gene, clone size, CDR3 length, V gene, CDR3 protein, CDR3 DNA. A D gene is named only where the DNA matches it firmly. Clone sizes are given selectively: once, few, many, or a class where the clone is expanded.

D gene: NA; J gene: TRBJ1-1; clone size: NA; CDR3 length: 13; V gene: TRBV5-1; CDR3 protein: CASSLLQGREAFF; CDR3 DNA: TGCGCCAGCAGCTTGCTACAGGGTCGTGAAGCTTTCTTT
D gene: TRBD2; J gene: TRBJ2-1; clone size: NA; CDR3 length: 14; V gene: TRBV28; CDR3 protein: CASRGLAINNEQFF; CDR3 DNA: TGTGCCAGCAGGGGACTAGCGATCAACAATGAGCAGTTCTTC
D gene: NA; J gene: TRBJ2-7; clone size: NA; CDR3 length: 13; V gene: TRBV2; CDR3 protein: CASSDRSPYEQYF; CDR3 DNA: TGTGCCAGCAGTGACCGGTCCCCCTACGAGCAGTACTTC
D gene: TRBD1; J gene: TRBJ1-3; clone size: NA; CDR3 length: 17; V gene: TRBV6-1; CDR3 protein: CASSELQGAISGNTIYF; CDR3 DNA: TGTGCCAGCAGTGAGTTACAGGGGGCCATTTCTGGAAACACCATATATTTT
D gene: TRBD1; J gene: TRBJ2-7; clone size: NA; CDR3 length: 17; V gene: TRBV18; CDR3 protein: CASSPGQGAPSDYEQYF; CDR3 DNA: TGTGCCAGCTCACCGGGACAGGGCGCTCCTTCAGATTACGAGCAGTACTTC
D gene: TRBD2; J gene: TRBJ2-1; clone size: NA; CDR3 length: 14; V gene: TRBV2; CDR3 protein: CASRGASGRGEQFF; CDR3 DNA: TGTGCCAGCAGGGGGGCTAGCGGGAGAGGAGAGCAGTTCTTC
D gene: NA; J gene: TRBJ1-1; clone size: NA; CDR3 length: 14; V gene: TRBV7-6; CDR3 protein: CASSLNLGGSEAFF; CDR3 DNA: TGTGCCAGCAGCTTAAATCTCGGGGGATCTGAAGCTTTCTTT
D gene: NA; J gene: TRBJ1-1; clone size: NA; CDR3 length: 16; V gene: TRBV2; CDR3 protein: CASSDPRQETNTEAFF; CDR3 DNA: TGTGCCAGCAGTGACCCTAGACAGGAGACTAACACTGAAGCTTTCTTT
D gene: NA; J gene: TRBJ1-2; clone size: NA; CDR3 length: 11; V gene: TRBV29-1; CDR3 protein: CSVGDSGGYTF; CDR3 DNA: TGCAGCGTTGGTGACAGCGGGGGCTACACCTTC
D gene: NA; J gene: TRBJ2-7; clone size: NA; CDR3 length: 13; V gene: TRBV11-2; CDR3 protein: CASSLGASYEQYF; CDR3 DNA: TGTGCCAGCAGCTTAGGCGCCTCCTACGAGCAGTACTTC
D gene: TRBD1; J gene: TRBJ1-6; clone size: NA; CDR3 length: 18; V gene: TRBV27; CDR3 protein: CASSQPGQGMVGNSPLHF; CDR3 DNA: TGTGCCAGCAGTCAACCGGGACAGGGGATGGTTGGGAATTCCCCCCTCCACTTT
D gene: TRBD2; J gene: TRBJ2-7; clone size: NA; CDR3 length: 17; V gene: TRBV4-1; CDR3 protein: CASSQDRSGGTTYEQYF; CDR3 DNA: TGCGCCAGCAGCCAAGATCGTAGCGGGGGGACCACCTACGAGCAGTACTTC
D gene: NA; J gene: TRBJ1-2; clone size: NA; CDR3 length: 16; V gene: TRBV7-8; CDR3 protein: CASSLSSRGSSYGYTF; CDR3 DNA: TGTGCCAGCAGCTTATCCTCTAGGGGGAGTAGCTATGGCTACACCTTC
D gene: NA; J gene: TRBJ1-1; clone size: once; CDR3 length: 14; V gene: TRBV7-3; CDR3 protein: CASSLAGGNTEAFF; CDR3 DNA: TGTGCCAGCAGCTTAGCCGGCGGAAACACTGAAGCTTTCTTT
D gene: NA; J gene: TRBJ2-3; clone size: NA; CDR3 length: 12; V gene: TRBV5-1; CDR3 protein: CASSLYTDTQYF; CDR3 DNA: TGCGCCAGCAGCTTGTACACAGATACGCAGTATTTT
D gene: TRBD1; J gene: TRBJ2-1; clone size: NA; CDR3 length: 15; V gene: TRBV5-5; CDR3 protein: CASSLPGQSYNEQFF; CDR3 DNA: TGTGCCAGCAGTCTTCCGGGACAGAGTTACAATGAGCAGTTCTTC
D gene: TRBD2; J gene: TRBJ2-2; clone size: few; CDR3 length: 15; V gene: TRBV7-9; CDR3 protein: CASSSGTTNTGELFF; CDR3 DNA: TGTGCCAGCAGCTCTGGGACTACGAACACCGGGGAGCTGTTTTTT
D gene: TRBD2; J gene: TRBJ2-1; clone size: NA; CDR3 length: 15; V gene: TRBV27; CDR3 protein: CASSLLAGSYNEQFF; CDR3 DNA: TGTGCCAGCAGCTTACTAGCGGGTTCCTACAATGAGCAGTTCTTC
D gene: NA; J gene: TRBJ1-2; clone size: NA; CDR3 length: 14; V gene: TRBV7-6; CDR3 protein: CASSIEELNYGYTF; CDR3 DNA: TGTGCCAGCAGCATAGAGGAGTTGAACTATGGCTACACCTTC
D gene: NA; J gene: TRBJ2-7; clone size: NA; CDR3 length: 13; V gene: TRBV6-1; CDR3 protein: CASSGLASYEQYF; CDR3 DNA: TGTGCCAGCTCTGGTCTGGCCTCCTACGAGCAGTACTTC
D gene: TRBD1; J gene: TRBJ1-2; clone size: NA; CDR3 length: 17; V gene: TRBV5-4; CDR3 protein: CASSLGVGTGGFYGYTF; CDR3 DNA: TGTGCCAGCAGCTTGGGGGTCGGGACAGGGGGCTTCTATGGCTACACCTTC
D gene: NA; J gene: TRBJ1-1; clone size: NA; CDR3 length: 13; V gene: TRBV19; CDR3 protein: CASSMGSYTEAFF; CDR3 DNA: TGTGCCAGTAGTATGGGCAGTTACACTGAAGCTTTCTTT
D gene: NA; J gene: TRBJ2-2; clone size: NA; CDR3 length: 12; V gene: TRBV4-3; CDR3 protein: CASRGSTGELFF; CDR3 DNA: TGCGCCAGCCGGGGATCCACCGGGGAGCTGTTTTTT
D gene: NA; J gene: TRBJ2-2; clone size: NA; CDR3 length: 12; V gene: TRBV5-1; CDR3 protein: CASTSGTGELFF; CDR3 DNA: TGCGCCAGCACGAGCGGGACCGGGGAGCTGTTTTTT
D gene: NA; J gene: TRBJ2-1; clone size: NA; CDR3 length: 12; V gene: TRBV5-6; CDR3 protein: CASSYVTVEQFF; CDR3 DNA: TGTGCCAGCAGCTACGTAACAGTTGAGCAGTTCTTC
D gene: NA; J gene: TRBJ1-1; clone size: NA; CDR3 length: 15; V gene: TRBV15; CDR3 protein: CATSRGEGISTEAFF; CDR3 DNA: TGTGCCACCAGCAGAGGGGAGGGGATTTCCACTGAAGCTTTCTTT
D gene: TRBD1; J gene: TRBJ1-2; clone size: once; CDR3 length: 14; V gene: TRBV5-5; CDR3 protein: CASSPTGGPLGYTF; CDR3 DNA: TGTGCCAGCAGCCCGACAGGGGGGCCGCTCGGCTACACCTTC
D gene: TRBD2; J gene: TRBJ2-7; clone size: NA; CDR3 length: 15; V gene: TRBV19; CDR3 protein: CASSILGGAAYEQYF; CDR3 DNA: TGTGCCAGTAGTATCCTCGGGGGGGCGGCTTACGAGCAGTACTTC
D gene: NA; J gene: TRBJ1-5; clone size: few; CDR3 length: 13; V gene: TRBV10-3; CDR3 protein: CAISEITNQPQHF; CDR3 DNA: TGTGCCATCAGTGAGATCACAAATCAGCCCCAGCATTTT
D gene: TRBD2; J gene: TRBJ2-3; clone size: NA; CDR3 length: 15; V gene: TRBV9; CDR3 protein: CASSGREGRLDTQYF; CDR3 DNA: TGTGCCAGCAGCGGGCGGGAGGGTCGGCTAGATACGCAGTATTTT
D gene: NA; J gene: TRBJ2-7; clone size: once; CDR3 length: 12; V gene: TRBV15; CDR3 protein: CATSRDFYEQYF; CDR3 DNA: TGTGCCACCAGCAGAGACTTCTACGAGCAGTACTTC
D gene: NA; J gene: TRBJ2-2; clone size: NA; CDR3 length: 13; V gene: TRBV29-1; CDR3 protein: CSVGTGNTGELFF; CDR3 DNA: TGCAGCGTTGGGACGGGAAACACCGGGGAGCTGTTTTTT
D gene: NA; J gene: TRBJ1-5; clone size: NA; CDR3 length: 15; V gene: TRBV13; CDR3 protein: CASSLGRGGNQPQHF; CDR3 DNA: TGTGCCAGCAGCTTAGGCAGGGGAGGCAATCAGCCCCAGCATTTT
D gene: NA; J gene: TRBJ1-6; clone size: NA; CDR3 length: 15; V gene: TRBV5-6; CDR3 protein: CASSLVAGYNSPLHF; CDR3 DNA: TGTGCCAGCAGCTTGGTCGCAGGCTATAATTCACCCCTCCACTTT
D gene: NA; J gene: TRBJ1-6; clone size: NA; CDR3 length: 16; V gene: TRBV7-9; CDR3 protein: CASSGQRGSYNSPLHF; CDR3 DNA: TGTGCCAGCAGCGGACAGAGAGGCTCCTATAATTCCCCCCTCCACTTT
D gene: TRBD2; J gene: TRBJ2-3; clone size: NA; CDR3 length: 15; V gene: TRBV6-4; CDR3 protein: CASPVSGKGIDTQYF; CDR3 DNA: TGTGCCAGCCCCGTTAGCGGGAAGGGTATAGATACGCAGTATTTT
D gene: TRBD2; J gene: TRBJ2-1; clone size: NA; CDR3 length: 15; V gene: TRBV30; CDR3 protein: CAWSVGTSALDEQFF; CDR3 DNA: TGTGCCTGGAGTGTAGGGACTAGCGCCCTGGATGAGCAGTTCTTC
D gene: TRBD1; J gene: TRBJ2-7; clone size: once; CDR3 length: 15; V gene: TRBV6-5; CDR3 protein: CASRAVGTGAYEQYF; CDR3 DNA: TGTGCCAGCAGAGCCGTTGGGACAGGGGCCTACGAGCAGTACTTC
D gene: NA; J gene: TRBJ2-2; clone size: NA; CDR3 length: 17; V gene: TRBV28; CDR3 protein: CASSPVEDGTNTGELFF; CDR3 DNA: TGTGCCAGCAGTCCCGTGGAGGACGGAACGAACACCGGGGAGCTGTTTTTT
D gene: NA; J gene: TRBJ2-6; clone size: NA; CDR3 length: 18; V gene: TRBV7-6; CDR3 protein: CASSLEIPWTVGANVLTF; CDR3 DNA: TGTGCCAGCAGCCTAGAGATTCCCTGGACAGTTGGGGCCAACGTCCTGACTTTC
D gene: TRBD2; J gene: TRBJ2-7; clone size: NA; CDR3 length: 13; V gene: TRBV2; CDR3 protein: CAVRGGMIYEQYF; CDR3 DNA: TGTGCCGTGCGGGGGGGTATGATCTACGAGCAGTACTTC
D gene: NA; J gene: TRBJ2-7; clone size: NA; CDR3 length: 13; V gene: TRBV5-1; CDR3 protein: CASTDRGSYEQYF; CDR3 DNA: TGCGCCAGCACAGACCGGGGCTCCTACGAGCAGTACTTC
D gene: NA; J gene: TRBJ2-3; clone size: once; CDR3 length: 12; V gene: TRBV7-9; CDR3 protein: CASSYPTDTQYF; CDR3 DNA: TGTGCCAGCAGCTATCCAACAGATACGCAGTATTTT
D gene: NA; J gene: TRBJ2-3; clone size: NA; CDR3 length: 11; V gene: TRBV6-4; CDR3 protein: CASSDGGSQYF; CDR3 DNA: TGTGCCAGCAGTGACGGCGGGTCGCAGTATTTT
D gene: NA; J gene: TRBJ2-7; clone size: NA; CDR3 length: 13; V gene: TRBV27; CDR3 protein: CASRWTGTLEQYF; CDR3 DNA: TGTGCCAGCCGCTGGACCGGGACTCTCGAGCAGTACTTC
D gene: NA; J gene: TRBJ2-7; clone size: once; CDR3 length: 12; V gene: TRBV11-2; CDR3 protein: CASSLVQYEQYF; CDR3 DNA: TGTGCCAGCAGCTTAGTCCAGTACGAGCAGTACTTC
D gene: TRBD2; J gene: TRBJ2-2; clone size: NA; CDR3 length: 16; V gene: TRBV5-5; CDR3 protein: CASSLPGLAIAGELFF; CDR3 DNA: TGTGCCAGCAGTTTACCGGGACTAGCGATAGCCGGGGAGCTGTTTTTT